This T cell receptor beta chain was captured by sequencing in a study of spatial heterogeneity in lung cancer. The CDR3 sequence is 14 residues long. Germline lookup yields CDR1 MDHEN and CDR2 SYDVKM. Trimming cost V 7 bases and J 2 bases; bases outside gene matches: 8. This clonotype is large (0.1 to 1%) in the sample. TCRdb called the 5' RACE reads again in MiXCR, with one record for every CDR3 protein. The profile shows some 1,300 distinct CDR3 sequences, roughly 6.8% of them singletons. Time point: sample taken at primary tumor resection. The sequenced sample was normal lung tissue next to the tumor, obtained at surgery. J is TRBJ2-7 and V is TRBV28; TRBD2 matches 7 bases. This clonotype originated in a male donor with early-stage non-small cell lung cancer. The CDR3: CASKKGEGPYEQYF. CDR3 bases: TGTGCCAGCAAGAAAGGGGAGGGCCCCTACGAGCAGTACTTC.